This T cell receptor beta chain was captured in a study of response to subunit inactivated influenza vaccine. Overall study findings and caveats: Few additional T cells are recruited per seasonal influenza vaccination, authors suggested.

For this clonotype: Its antigen is still unknown.

MiXCR, run by TCRdb on the RT-PCR reads, gives a single entry per CDR3 protein. This table holds roughly 760,000 distinct CDR3 sequences, roughly 20% found once. This CDR3 comprises 13 residues. The V end was cut by 5 bases, the J end by 4 bases, with 9 bases between. From germline, CDR1 is MNHEY and CDR2 SVGEGT. The V gene is TRBV6-2 or TRBV6-3, the J gene TRBJ1-5; D is undetermined. The material sequenced was PBMCs from blood, taken 4 to 6 days after vaccination. This receptor was identified in a man between 45 and 60 years old who received an inactivated influenza vaccine. CDR3 bases: TGTGCCAGCAGTATGGGAGCTAATCAGCCCCAGCATTTT. Encoded protein: CASSMGANQPQHF.